These 28 T cell receptor beta chains share one sample of origin, sequenced in a study of blood T cell repertoires in COVID-19. Method: immunoSEQ multiplex PCR; TCRdb's copy keeps in-frame clones and lacks some. The sample lists about 220,000 clones; approximately 80% were seen once. Sequenced input: PBMCs or T cells enriched from blood (not recorded which). These receptors were taken from a woman aged 40 to 50 with acute COVID-19.

The chain uses TRBV24-1 and TRBJ2-5, with a possible D match to TRBD1 (6 bases). This CDR3 has 15 amino acids. V was pared by 3 bases and J by 4 bases, with 14 bases between. Germline CDR1 KGHDR, CDR2 SFDVKD. The CDR3, as DNA: TGTGCCACCAGTGATGAGCAGGGGACGGGAGAGACCCAGTACTTC. Residues: CATSDEQGTGETQYF.

The rearrangement links TRBV11-3 to TRBJ2-3, with TRBD1 matching 12 bases. This CDR3 is 17 amino acids long. J was trimmed by 1 base and V by 2 bases; bases with no gene match: 4. Per germline, CDR1 SGHNT and CDR2 YENEEA. The CDR3, as DNA: TGTGCCAGCAGCTTAACTGGGACAGGGGGCCGCACAGATACGCAGTATTTT. This translates into CASSLTGTGGRTDTQYF. The full variable domain, rest sourced from reference TRBV11-3 and TRBJ2-3, is EAGVVQSPRYKIIEKKQPVAFWCNPISGHNTLYWYLQNLGQGPELLIRYENEEAVDDSQLPKDRFSAERLKGVDSTLKIQPAELGDSAVYLCASSLTGTGGRTDTQYFGPGTRLTVL.

The V call is TRBV7-2, the J call TRBJ1-1, with a possible D match to TRBD1 (6 bases). Germline-derived CDR1 and CDR2 are SGHTA and FQGNSA. CDR3 length: 15 residues. Trimming removed 7 bases from V and 4 bases from J, with 19 bases in between. Here the CDR3 reads CASKLSLGAGTEAFF. The CDR3 nucleotides read TGTGCCAGCAAGTTAAGTCTGGGGGCGGGCACTGAAGCTTTCTTT.

The rearrangement joins TRBV5-5 to TRBJ1-2; TRBD1 is a possible D gene (6 bases). This CDR3 is built from 14 residues. The V end lost 7 bases, the J end lost 2 bases, and 15 bases lay between the germline ends. Germline assignment: CDR1 SGHKS and CDR2 YYEKEE (reference sequence). The CDR3 sequence is CASFLQGYNYGYTF. The DNA of the CDR3 is TGTGCCAGCTTTTTACAGGGTTACAACTATGGCTACACCTTC.

The rearrangement uses TRBV19 and TRBJ1-1, with 7 bases fitting TRBD1. Germline V gene data show CDR1 as LNHDA and CDR2 as SQIVND (reference sequence). The ends lost 2 bases at V and 4 bases at J; junction bases unmatched: 10. The CDR3 is 16 amino acids. The CDR3 region is CASSIPGKGAVTEAFF. In DNA, the CDR3 is TGTGCCAGTAGTATACCCGGGAAGGGGGCCGTCACTGAAGCTTTCTTT.

This rearrangement joins TRBV24-1 to TRBJ1-5; TRBD1 is a possible D gene (5 bases). Germline V gives CDR1 KGHDR, CDR2 SFDVKD. CDR3 length equals 12 residues. V shed 3 bases and J shed 11 bases, with 10 bases lying between them. The DNA for the CDR3 is TGTGCCACCAGTGATGAACGGGGGTCCCAGCATTTT. Translated, it gives CATSDERGSQHF.

The V call is TRBV9, the J call TRBJ2-2; D may be TRBD1 (6 bases). There are 14 residues in the CDR3. V was cut by 5 bases and J by 5 bases, with 13 bases left in between. Germline loops: CDR1 SGDLS, CDR2 YYNGEE. CDR3 protein: CASRELQGTGELFF. In nucleotides, the CDR3 is TGTGCCAGCAGAGAACTACAGGGAACCGGGGAGCTGTTTTTT.

This rearrangement joins TRBV7-8 to TRBJ1-1; D is perhaps TRBD1 (6 bases). The length of the CDR3 is 15 residues. CDR1 is SGHVS and CDR2 is FQNEAQ in the germline V gene. The ends were cut back, 5 bases at V and 5 bases at J, with 18 bases in the middle. The CDR3 reads CASSMGGEGVTEAFF. DNA of the CDR3: TGTGCCAGCAGCATGGGTGGGGAGGGGGTTACTGAAGCTTTCTTT.

The chain recombines TRBV19 with TRBJ2-7, with 9 bases identical to TRBD1. V shed 5 bases and J 6 bases; nucleotides not matched to a gene: 5. Germline lookup yields CDR1 LNHDA and CDR2 SQIVND (reference sequence). The length of the CDR3 is 13 residues. The CDR3 DNA follows: TGTGCCAGTAGTGTGGGACAGGGAGCCGAGCAGTACTTC. As protein: CASSVGQGAEQYF.

The rearrangement joins TRBV7-2 to TRBJ1-1; TRBD1 is a possible D gene (6 bases). Germline V gene lookup returns CDR1 SGHTA and CDR2 FQGNSA. The CDR3 contains 14 residues. V was pared by 5 bases and J by 2 bases, with 12 bases between. CDR3 protein: CASSPGVRNTEAFF. As DNA, the CDR3 is TGTGCCAGCAGCCCAGGGGTCCGTAACACTGAAGCTTTCTTT.

The J gene is TRBJ2-2, the V gene TRBV7-9; D might be TRBD1 (6 bases). This CDR3 spans 15 amino acids. V was shortened by 2 bases and J by 7 bases, with 14 bases between the two germline ends. Germline assignment: CDR1 SEHNR and CDR2 FQNEAQ (reference sequence). The CDR3 is CASSLSQGKGGELFF. The CDR3 DNA reads TGTGCCAGCAGCTTATCACAGGGAAAAGGCGGGGAGCTGTTTTTT.

The J gene is TRBJ1-2, the V gene TRBV30, with 10 positions matching TRBD1. The germline V gene encodes CDR1 GTSNPN and CDR2 SVGIG (reference sequence). The CDR3 extends over 19 amino acids. V dropped 0 bases and J dropped 3; count of bases not matched to a gene: 16. Written as DNA, the CDR3 is TGTGCCTGGAGTGTCGCATCCGGGACAGGGGTAGGAGCGGACTATGGCTACACCTTC. Protein: CAWSVASGTGVGADYGYTF. The entire variable domain, with the rest obtained from reference TRBV30 and TRBJ1-2, is as follows: SQTIHQWPATLVQPVGSPLSLECTVEGTSNPNLYWYRQAAGRGLQLLFYSVGIGQISSEVPQNLSASRPQDRQFILSSKKLLLSDSGFYLCAWSVASGTGVGADYGYTFGSGTRLTVV.

The chain uses TRBV10-2 and TRBJ1-1; the match to TRBD1 covers 7 bases. The V and J ends lost 7 bases and 6 bases, in that order; junction bases with no gene match: 11. The CDR3 runs to 14 residues. Germline V gene sequence: CDR1 WSHSY, CDR2 SAAADI. The CDR3 loop reads CASKASDRRPEAFF. Written as DNA, the CDR3 is TGCGCCAGCAAGGCGTCGGACAGGAGGCCTGAAGCTTTCTTT.

V and J are TRBV4-1 and TRBJ2-1, with D uncertain. CDR1 is MGHRA and CDR2 is YSYEKL in the germline V gene. Trimming pared 6 bases from V and 4 bases from J, leaving 10 bases between. The CDR3 is made up of 13 amino acids. In DNA form, the CDR3 reads TGCGCCAGCAGTCGAGTGGTTTACAATGAGCAGTTCTTC. Protein product: CASSRVVYNEQFF.

The gene calls are TRBV7-8 and TRBJ2-1, with D possibly matching TRBD2 (7 bases). Per germline, CDR1 SGHVS and CDR2 FQNEAQ. This CDR3 comprises 15 residues. V lost 8 bases and J 0 bases, leaving 14 bases between the germline ends. CDR3 nucleotides: TGTGCCAGCGGCGGGGGCCCGAGCTCCTACAATGAGCAGTTCTTC. It encodes CASGGGPSSYNEQFF.

The chain recombines TRBV27 with TRBJ1-5; D might be TRBD1 (6 bases). V gave up 5 bases and J gave up 0 bases, with 11 bases separating them. The germline gives CDR1 MNHEY, CDR2 SMNVEV (reference sequence). The CDR3 runs 15 residues. The CDR3 spells CASSTGIHSNQPQHF. The CDR3, as DNA: TGTGCCAGCAGTACAGGGATTCATAGCAATCAGCCCCAGCATTTT.

The V gene is TRBV30, the J gene TRBJ2-3, with a weak D call TRBD1 (6 bases). The CDR3 totals 12 residues. Germline CDR1 reads GTSNPN; CDR2 reads SVGIG (reference sequence). V lost 0 bases and J 10 bases, leaving 11 bases between the germline ends. The CDR3 bases are TGTGCCTGGAGTGTACAGGGCCCGGCGCAGTATTTT. Translating gives CAWSVQGPAQYF.

CDR3 sequence: CATSRDESAAGNTIYF. DNA for the CDR3: TGTGCCACCAGCAGAGATGAATCGGCGGCCGGAAACACCATATATTTT. This chain joins TRBV15 and TRBJ1-3, with D uncertain. V was clipped by 0 bases and J by 4 bases, with 13 bases between them. Looked up from germline, CDR1 is LNHNV and CDR2 is YYDKDF (reference sequence). The CDR3 spans 16 residues.

The chain carries TRBV6-5 and TRBJ2-3; 10 positions agree with TRBD1. This CDR3 has 15 residues. CDR1 is MNHEY and CDR2 is SVGAGI in the germline V gene. Trimming took 6 bases from V and 1 from J; bases not matched to a gene: 4. CDR3 residues: CASRRDRGGTDTQYF. CDR3 bases: TGTGCCAGCAGGAGGGACAGGGGAGGCACAGATACGCAGTATTTT.

The V and J genes are TRBV3-1 (or the pseudogene TRBV3-2) and TRBJ2-1; 9 nucleotides agree with TRBD2. CDR3 size: 15 residues. J lost 6 bases, V lost 1 base, and 4 bases had no gene match. Germline CDR1 reads LGHDT; CDR2 reads YNNKEL (reference sequence). The CDR3 DNA reads as TGTGCCAGCAGCCAAGGACCTAGCGGGGTCAATGAGCAGTTCTTC. Amino acids: CASSQGPSGVNEQFF.

The rearrangement links TRBV2 to TRBJ1-1, with a weak D call TRBD1 (5 bases). Germline CDR1 is SNHLY and CDR2 is FYNNEI. The V end was cut by 4 bases, the J end by 0 bases, with 18 bases between. This CDR3 has 17 residues. The CDR3 sequence: CASSVGPLDEMNTEAFF. The CDR3 DNA sequence: TGTGCCAGCAGTGTGGGGCCCCTCGATGAGATGAACACTGAAGCTTTCTTT.

J is TRBJ2-2 and V is TRBV3-1 (or the pseudogene TRBV3-2); D possibly corresponds to TRBD2 (5 bases). Germline CDR1 is LGHDT and CDR2 is YNNKEL (reference sequence). The V end was cut by 1 base, the J end by 0 bases, with 12 bases between. This CDR3 has 17 residues. The CDR3 coding sequence is TGTGCCAGCAGCCAAGCCCACGGGCGGGCGAACACCGGGGAGCTGTTTTTT. Its translation is CASSQAHGRANTGELFF.

The chain uses TRBV4-2 and TRBJ1-5; 10 bases agree with TRBD1. Looked up from germline, CDR1 is LGHNA and CDR2 is YNFKEQ. This CDR3 is built from 15 residues. The trim removed 5 bases at V and 2 bases at J, leaving 3 bases unmatched. The chain's CDR3 is CASSDRGPGNQPQHF. As DNA, the CDR3 is TGTGCCAGCAGCGACAGGGGGCCTGGCAATCAGCCCCAGCATTTT.

The chain links TRBV19 to TRBJ1-1, with 7 bases that match TRBD1. The CDR3 is 15 residues long. Germline-derived CDR1 and CDR2 are LNHDA and SQIVND (reference sequence). J was trimmed by 0 bases and V by 8 bases; bases with no gene match: 9. The CDR3 loop is CASASEDRLNTEAFF. CDR3 DNA: TGTGCCAGTGCTAGTGAGGACAGGCTGAACACTGAAGCTTTCTTT. Variable domain in full (rest from reference TRBV19 and TRBJ1-1): DGGITQSPKYLFRKEGQNVTLSCEQNLNHDAMYWYRQDPGQGLRLIYYSQIVNDFQKGDIAEGYSVSREKKESFPLTVTSAQKNPTAFYLCASASEDRLNTEAFFGQGTRLTVV.

The V gene is TRBV19, the J gene TRBJ2-5, with 8 nucleotides matching TRBD2. CDR3 length: 14 residues. Trimming at V came to 9 bases and at J to 5 bases, leaving 11 bases not matched to a gene. In germline, CDR1 is LNHDA, CDR2 SQIVND (reference sequence). The CDR3 sequence is CASNHGTRSETQYF. CDR3 DNA sequence: TGTGCCAGCAACCACGGGACTAGGAGCGAGACCCAGTACTTC.

The chain uses TRBV3-1 (or the pseudogene TRBV3-2) and TRBJ2-7; D may be TRBD2 (5 bases). This CDR3 has 14 amino acids. V shed 4 bases and J shed 3 bases, with 13 bases lying between them. The germline gives CDR1 LGHDT, CDR2 YNNKEL (reference sequence). The CDR3 DNA is TGTGCCAGCAGCCCCCGGGATATGGACTACGAGCAGTACTTC. This gives the protein CASSPRDMDYEQYF.

The chain has TRBV6-2 or TRBV6-3 and TRBJ2-1, with 12 bases lining up with TRBD2. There are 18 residues in the CDR3. After removal of 6 bases from V and 2 bases from J, the junction contained 11 bases not matched to a gene. Germline V gene lookup returns CDR1 MNHEY and CDR2 SVGEGT. DNA for the CDR3: TGTGCCAGCAGCCTTGGACTAGCGGGGATGCTGACCTACAATGAGCAGTTCTTC. Residues: CASSLGLAGMLTYNEQFF.

The gene calls are TRBV5-1 and TRBJ2-3; D gene uncertain. V lost 0 bases, J lost 1 base, and 6 bases lay in between. Germline V gives CDR1 SGHRS, CDR2 YFSETQ. This CDR3 contains 14 residues. In nucleotides, the CDR3 is TGCGCCAGCAGCTTGGCCCCGGGCACAGATACGCAGTATTTT. Translating it yields CASSLAPGTDTQYF.